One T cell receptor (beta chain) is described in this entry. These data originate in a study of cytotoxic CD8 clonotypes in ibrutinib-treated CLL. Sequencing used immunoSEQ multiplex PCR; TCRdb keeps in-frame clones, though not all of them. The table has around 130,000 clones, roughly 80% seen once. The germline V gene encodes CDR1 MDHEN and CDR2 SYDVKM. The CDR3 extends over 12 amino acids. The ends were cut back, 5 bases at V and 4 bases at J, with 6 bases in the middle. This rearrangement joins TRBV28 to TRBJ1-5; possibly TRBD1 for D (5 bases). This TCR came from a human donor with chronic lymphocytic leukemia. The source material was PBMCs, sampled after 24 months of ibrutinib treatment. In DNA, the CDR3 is TGTGCCAGCAGTGGGGGTAATCAGCCCCAGCATTTT. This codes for CASSGGNQPQHF.